This T cell receptor (beta chain) stems from a study of blood T cell repertoires in COVID-19 (TCRdb year 2020). Describing the broader study: Samples from collaborators originated in the United States, Italy and Spain and spanned both the acute and convalescent phases of COVID-19. The material from the prospective study consisted of cDNA or gDNA derived from T cells, B-cell-depleted T cells, or PBMCs. Subjects who had been exposed to COVID-19, were actively infected with it, or had recovered from it provided the deeply sampled blood TCRbeta repertoires that made up the dataset. A freely available public database, intended as a resource for researchers studying the immune response to SARS-CoV-2, is where the repertoires were released. Samples came from the ongoing ImmuneRACE study (first 160 participants) plus 1,254 subjects from 6 global collaborators. Sample metadata almost always included a de-identified subject ID, COVID-19 status, age in years and sex. Where available, HLA class I and class II types were taken from metadata supplied by the sample provider and were not determined by assay-based typing. What the study reported, not specific to this receptor: Clinical and demographic metadata were provided uncurated, with the amount varying by source and participant.

The CDR3, cysteine through phenylalanine, is 15 amino acids long. Only CDR3 DNA remains: 45 bases, in frame from the first base. The V end gives up 4 bases and the J end 8 bases, leaving 6 bases in the junction not matched to a gene. For CDR1 and CDR2, the germline V gene lists MNHEY and SVGAGI. Collaborating institutions collected whole blood in K2EDTA tubes following their own protocols. For TCRbeta analysis, collaborator samples were shipped as frozen whole blood, as isolated PBMCs, or as DNA extracted from either sample type. As for this clone: The specificity of this receptor is unknown. No much larger clonotype is one base removed from it; base qualities were not supplied.

The immunoSEQ Assay, a bias-controlled multiplex PCR, was used to amplify TCRbeta CDR3 regions from genomic DNA. Under the source paper's analysis protocol: Within the assay, amplification of reference gene primers was used to estimate how many nucleated cells each sample contained. To quantify the absolute abundance of each unique TCRbeta CDR3 rearrangement, sequence reads were collapsed and filtered. For each sample, productive Simpson clonality was calculated as the square root of Simpson's diversity index over productive rearrangements. Sourced from immuneACCESS, this table was stored by TCRdb with only in-frame sequences that have V and J called. A share of the clones is absent; for the studies checked, an unresolved V gene accounts for under half, and the remainder has no known explanation. V, J and clone size reflect that table, while D and trimming were determined from the DNA. Recorded for this sample are around 130,000 clones; roughly 80% of them occurred a single time. About 1.5% of the sample comes from the top ten.

This receptor was identified in a man aged 55 to 70 with acute or convalescent COVID-19. Sequencing used peripheral blood. The chain is made from TRBV6-5 and TRBJ1-6, and TRBD1 aligns with 9 junction nucleotides. The DNA reads TGTGCCAGCAGTTTTCTGACAGGGGGTTATTCACCCCTCCACTTT. Its protein product is CASSFLTGGYSPLHF.